Listed below are T cell receptor beta chains from one sample, sequenced in a study of lymphopenia after photon versus proton radiotherapy. Using immunoSEQ multiplex PCR, the repertoire was profiled, and TCRdb retains in-frame clones only, with some absent. This table has 6,000 to 9,500 clones, 81% appearing once. The sequences come from peripheral blood, collected from a patient treated with photon-based radiotherapy. Receptors originate from a man aged 25-45 years with gastric cancer. CDR3s include the opening cysteine and the closing phenylalanine or tryptophan. The D gene is left open where the match is weak. Only some rows state a clone size, as once, few, many or a class for expanded clones.

size: NA
V: TRBV29-1
D: NA
length: 13
J: TRBJ2-4
DNA: TGCAGCGTTGGGGATCTAGCCAAAAACATTCAGTACTTC
CDR3: CSVGDLAKNIQYF

size: NA
V: TRBV19
D: TRBD2
length: 16
J: TRBJ2-5
DNA: TGTGCCAGTACTATCAACTCGGGGGGTCCACAAGAGACCCAGTACTTC
CDR3: CASTINSGGPQETQYF

size: NA
V: TRBV19
D: TRBD1
length: 19
J: TRBJ1-2
DNA: TGTGCCAGTAGTATTCGTCGCCAGGGGGGGGAGGGTCTCCAATATGGCTACACCTTC
CDR3: CASSIRRQGGEGLQYGYTF

size: NA
V: TRBV5-1
D: NA
length: 14
J: TRBJ2-5
DNA: TGCGCCAGCAGCTTGGGTAGCGCCGCGAAGACCCAGTACTTC
CDR3: CASSLGSAAKTQYF

size: NA
V: TRBV5-4
D: TRBD1
length: 15
J: TRBJ2-7
DNA: TGTGCCAGCAGCTCGGTCGACAGGGGAGGCCACGAGCAGTACTTC
CDR3: CASSSVDRGGHEQYF

size: NA
V: TRBV7-9
D: TRBD1
length: 16
J: TRBJ2-1
DNA: TGTGCCAGCAGCTTAAGGCGGACAGGGTACCACAATGAGCAGTTCTTC
CDR3: CASSLRRTGYHNEQFF

size: NA
V: TRBV2
D: TRBD1
length: 15
J: TRBJ2-7
DNA: TGTGCCACCAACCCGACAGGGGATATCTTCTACGAGCAGTACTTC
CDR3: CATNPTGDIFYEQYF

size: NA
V: TRBV29-1
D: TRBD2
length: 16
J: TRBJ2-1
DNA: TGCAGCGTTGGACCTGGACTAGCGGTTACCTACAATGAGCAGTTCTTC
CDR3: CSVGPGLAVTYNEQFF

size: once
V: TRBV5-8
D: TRBD2
length: 17
J: TRBJ2-1
DNA: TGTGCCAGCAGCTCGGAAGGGACTAGCGGGAGTGGGAATGAGCAGTTCTTC
CDR3: CASSSEGTSGSGNEQFF

size: NA
V: TRBV4-1
D: TRBD1
length: 17
J: TRBJ1-3
DNA: TGCGCCAGCAGCCAAGGGGTACAGAGACAGGGGGGAAACACCATATATTTT
CDR3: CASSQGVQRQGGNTIYF

size: NA
V: TRBV6-1
D: NA
length: 14
J: TRBJ2-1
DNA: TGTGCCACCACCCAGCGAGCCTCCTACAATGAGCAGTTCTTC
CDR3: CATTQRASYNEQFF

size: NA
V: TRBV6-1
D: NA
length: 14
J: TRBJ1-5
DNA: TGTGCCAGCAGAATCAGGGAAAGCAATCAGCCCCAGCATTTT
CDR3: CASRIRESNQPQHF

size: NA
V: TRBV14
D: TRBD2
length: 15
J: TRBJ2-1
DNA: TGTGCCAGCAGCCCTCCAAGCGGGGGGGCTGGTGAGCAGTTCTTC
CDR3: CASSPPSGGAGEQFF

size: NA
V: TRBV10-3
D: NA
length: 14
J: TRBJ1-6
DNA: TGTGCCATCACCCCGGACAAGGAATATTCACCCCTCCACTTT
CDR3: CAITPDKEYSPLHF

size: few
V: TRBV11-2
D: TRBD1
length: 14
J: TRBJ2-7
DNA: TGTGCCAGCAGACGACAGGGCAGCTCCTACGAGCAGTACTTC
CDR3: CASRRQGSSYEQYF

size: NA
V: TRBV5-6
D: NA
length: 14
J: TRBJ2-5
DNA: TGTGCCAGCAGCTTTGGGACTGGCCAAGAGACCCAGTACTTC
CDR3: CASSFGTGQETQYF

size: medium-sized
V: TRBV29-1
D: NA
length: 13
J: TRBJ1-1
DNA: TGCAGCGTTTCACAGGGTTTGAACACTGAAGCTTTCTTT
CDR3: CSVSQGLNTEAFF

size: NA
V: TRBV19
D: NA
length: 16
J: TRBJ1-6
DNA: TGTGCCAGTAGTATAGGTGGCCGGGGTGACAATTCACCCCTCCACTTT
CDR3: CASSIGGRGDNSPLHF

size: few
V: TRBV7-2
D: TRBD1
length: 15
J: TRBJ1-5
DNA: TGTGCCAGCAGCCCAGGGGGGGCTAGCAATCAGCCCCAGCATTTT
CDR3: CASSPGGASNQPQHF

size: NA
V: TRBV18
D: TRBD2
length: 15
J: TRBJ2-1
DNA: TGTGCCAGCTCACCACCAAGCGGGAGCTACAATGAGCAGTTCTTC
CDR3: CASSPPSGSYNEQFF

size: NA
V: TRBV11-2
D: TRBD1
length: 15
J: TRBJ1-2
DNA: TGTGCCAGCAGCCCGTCGGACAGGCTCTTGGGGGGCTACACCTTC
CDR3: CASSPSDRLLGGYTF

size: few
V: TRBV14
D: NA
length: 13
J: TRBJ2-5
DNA: TGTGCCAGCAGCCAGAACCCCAGGGAGACCCAGTACTTC
CDR3: CASSQNPRETQYF

size: NA
V: TRBV5-1
D: TRBD2
length: 16
J: TRBJ2-3
DNA: TGCGCCAGCAGCTTGAGGCGGAGCGGGGGGGAGGATACGCAGTATTTT
CDR3: CASSLRRSGGEDTQYF

size: NA
V: TRBV7-2
D: NA
length: 12
J: TRBJ2-5
DNA: TGTGCCAGCAGCTTAGAGCGGGAGACCCAGTACTTC
CDR3: CASSLERETQYF

size: NA
V: TRBV4-3
D: NA
length: 13
J: TRBJ2-7
DNA: TGCGCCAGCAGCCAAGATTTCGGCTTCGAGCAGTACTTC
CDR3: CASSQDFGFEQYF

size: once
V: TRBV6-5
D: NA
length: 14
J: TRBJ1-2
DNA: TGTGCCAGCAGTTACGCGGAGGAAAGAGATGGCTACACCTTC
CDR3: CASSYAEERDGYTF

size: NA
V: TRBV19
D: NA
length: 15
J: TRBJ1-1
DNA: TGTGCCAGTAGTATGGGAGGTGGGGGTAGCACTGAAGCTTTCTTT
CDR3: CASSMGGGGSTEAFF

size: few
V: TRBV2
D: TRBD2
length: 14
J: TRBJ2-3
DNA: TGTGCCAGCACAGGCGGGAGTAGTGGAGATACGCAGTATTTT
CDR3: CASTGGSSGDTQYF

size: NA
V: TRBV10-3
D: TRBD2
length: 16
J: TRBJ2-1
DNA: TGTGCCATCAGTGAGTTAGGACTAGCGGGAGGCGCTGAGCAGTTCTTC
CDR3: CAISELGLAGGAEQFF

size: medium-sized
V: TRBV9
D: NA
length: 15
J: TRBJ1-2
DNA: TGTGCCAGCAGCGCAGCAGGGAATATCATGGATGGCTACACCTTC
CDR3: CASSAAGNIMDGYTF